This TCR beta chain derives from a study of T cells in Graves' hyperthyroidism and ophthalmopathy. Researchers took RNA transcripts and amplified the TCR beta CDR3 regions from them. A set of HTBI primers served as the primers for a first-round RT-PCR of the TCR CDR3. MiXCR, applied by TCRdb to the multiplex PCR reads, yields one record per CDR3 protein. The table records about 400,000 distinct CDR3 sequences, less than 20% of them present only once. The sample was blood. The TCR was taken from a young woman with Graves' hyperthyroidism.

For the CDR3, the DNA is TGTGCCAGCAGCTCCACAGGGGGCGCGGGCACTGAAGCTTTCTTT. Its protein product is CASSSTGGAGTEAFF. V is TRBV11-2 and J is TRBJ1-1, with TRBD1 matching over 9 bases. The germline CDR1 and CDR2 sequences are SGHAT and FQNNGV. This CDR3 has 15 amino acids. V trimming: 4 bases; J trimming: 4 bases; junction bases outside the gene matches: 7. The variable domain in full, completed from reference TRBV11-2 and TRBJ1-1, reads EAGVAQSPRYKIIEKRQSVAFWCNPISGHATLYWYQQILGQGPKLLIQFQNNGVVDDSQLPKDRFSAERLKGVDSTLKIQPAKLEDSAVYLCASSSTGGAGTEAFFGQGTRLTVV.